This T cell receptor (beta chain) comes out of a study of chemoradiotherapy in HPV16-positive cancers. The CDR3 has 15 amino acids. V lost 7 bases to trimming and J lost 1 base; unmatched junction nucleotides: 2. Looked up from germline, CDR1 is SNHLY and CDR2 is FYNNEI. Only in-frame clones appear in the TCRdb table, and some are missing; sequencing was by immunoSEQ multiplex PCR. Of roughly 6,700 clones listed, over 75% are singletons. There are a few counts of this clone. The sequencing used tumor tissue, collected from a patient who underwent chemoradiotherapy. This receptor was obtained from a human donor with HPV-associated anogenital cancer. This rearrangement joins TRBV2 to TRBJ2-2; 11 bases are a match to TRBD2. The CDR3 region is CASNGLAGNTGELFF. CDR3 sequence (DNA): TGTGCCAGCAATGGACTAGCGGGGAACACCGGGGAGCTGTTTTTT.